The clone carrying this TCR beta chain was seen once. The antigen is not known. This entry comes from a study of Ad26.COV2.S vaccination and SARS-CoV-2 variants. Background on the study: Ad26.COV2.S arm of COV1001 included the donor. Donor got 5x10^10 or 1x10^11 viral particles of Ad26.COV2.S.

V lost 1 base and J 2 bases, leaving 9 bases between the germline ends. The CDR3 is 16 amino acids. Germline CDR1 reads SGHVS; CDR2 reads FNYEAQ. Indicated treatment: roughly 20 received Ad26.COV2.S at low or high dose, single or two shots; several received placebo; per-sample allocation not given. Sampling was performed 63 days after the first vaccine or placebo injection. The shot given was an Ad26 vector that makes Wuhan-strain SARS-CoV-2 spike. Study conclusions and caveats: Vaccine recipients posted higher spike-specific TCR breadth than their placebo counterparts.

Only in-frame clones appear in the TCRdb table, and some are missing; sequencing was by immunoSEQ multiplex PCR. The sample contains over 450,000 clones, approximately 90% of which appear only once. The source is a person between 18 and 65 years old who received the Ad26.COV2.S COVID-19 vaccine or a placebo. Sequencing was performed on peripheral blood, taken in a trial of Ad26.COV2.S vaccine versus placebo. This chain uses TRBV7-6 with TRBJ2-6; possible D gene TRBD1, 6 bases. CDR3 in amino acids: CASSLDHRAGANVLTF. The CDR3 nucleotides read TGTGCCAGCAGCTTAGATCACAGGGCTGGGGCCAACGTCCTGACTTTC.